The present entry profiles one TCR beta chain with its context. CDR1 and CDR2 from the germline V gene are GTSNPN and SVGIG (reference sequence). The CDR3 extends over 15 amino acids. J lost 3 bases, V lost 2 bases, and 9 bases had no gene match. Sequenced by immunoSEQ multiplex PCR; TCRdb stores in-frame clones only, minus some. The data contain some 48,000 clones, approximately 93% of them singletons. The sample was PBMCs. The origin of this receptor is a man aged 35-49 years with rheumatoid arthritis. This chain links TRBV30 with TRBJ1-2, with TRBD1 identical over 7 bases. The CDR3 nucleotides are TGTGCCTGGAGTAACGACGACAGGGAGGACTATGGCTACACCTTC. Amino acid sequence: CAWSNDDREDYGYTF.